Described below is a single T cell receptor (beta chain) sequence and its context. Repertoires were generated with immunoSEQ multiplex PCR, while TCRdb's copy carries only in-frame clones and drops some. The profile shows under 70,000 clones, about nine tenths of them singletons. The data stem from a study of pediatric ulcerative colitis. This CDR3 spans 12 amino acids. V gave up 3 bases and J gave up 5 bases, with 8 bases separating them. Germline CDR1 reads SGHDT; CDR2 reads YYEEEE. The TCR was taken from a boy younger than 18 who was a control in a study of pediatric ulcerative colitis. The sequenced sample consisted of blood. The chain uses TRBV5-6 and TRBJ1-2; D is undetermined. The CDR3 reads CASSSRDYGYTF. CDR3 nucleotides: TGTGCCAGCAGCTCAAGGGATTATGGCTACACCTTC.